Shown below are 27 T cell receptor beta chains from a single sample sequenced in a study of Ad26.COV2.S vaccination and SARS-CoV-2 variants. Profiled with immunoSEQ multiplex PCR; TCRdb holds only in-frame clones, not every one. The table includes about 350,000 clones, about 88% detected once. Treatment in this sample: some 19 received Ad26.COV2.S at low or high dose, single or two shots; about five received placebo; per-sample allocation not given. On day 63 after the first injection, vaccine and placebo recipients gave samples. Source: peripheral blood, taken in a trial of Ad26.COV2.S vaccine versus placebo. The receptors come from a person aged 18-60 years who received the Ad26.COV2.S COVID-19 vaccine or a placebo.

The chain joins TRBV5-5 to TRBJ2-5; D is possibly TRBD1 or TRBD2 (5 bases each). CDR1 and CDR2 (germline): SGHKS, YYEKEE (reference sequence). This CDR3 has 15 residues. Trimming pared 1 base from V and 2 bases from J, leaving 12 bases between. CDR3: CASSLYGGEQETQYF. The CDR3 region has the DNA TGTGCCAGCAGCTTGTATGGGGGAGAGCAAGAGACCCAGTACTTC. The full variable domain, completed using reference TRBV5-5 and TRBJ2-5, is DAGVTQSPTHLIKTRGQQVTLRCSPISGHKSVSWYQQVLGQGPQFIFQYYEKEERGRGNFPDRFSARQFPNYSSELNVNALLLGDSALYLCASSLYGGEQETQYFGPGTRLLVL.

The chain recombines TRBV7-2 with TRBJ2-3, with 13 bases that match TRBD2. The CDR3 covers 15 residues. The V gene's germline CDR1 is SGHTA and CDR2 FQGNSA. Losses at the gene ends were 5 bases for V and 6 bases for J; bases not matched to a gene: 5. CDR3 in DNA: TGTGCCAGCAGCAGACTAGCGGGGGGCGGGGATACGCAGTATTTT. Protein sequence: CASSRLAGGGDTQYF.

The chain is built from TRBV12-3 or TRBV12-4 and TRBJ2-5, with a possible D match to TRBD2 (6 bases). The CDR3 covers 13 residues. Deletions cut 5 bases from V and 7 bases from J, with 14 bases between. Here the CDR3 reads CASSGAGYRTQYF. CDR3 sequence (DNA): TGTGCCAGCAGTGGGGCGGGATATCGGACCCAGTACTTC.

This clone was found a few times. The J gene is TRBJ1-1, the V gene TRBV14, with unresolved D. Per germline, CDR1 SGHDN and CDR2 FVKESK. V shed 3 bases and J shed 7 bases, with 12 bases lying between them. The CDR3 consists of 13 residues. The CDR3 sequence is CASSQVLGGEAFF. In DNA, the CDR3 is TGTGCCAGCAGCCAGGTGCTGGGCGGTGAAGCTTTCTTT.

The chain is built from TRBV5-1 and TRBJ1-2; unclear D gene. Germline-derived CDR1 and CDR2 are SGHRS and YFSETQ. This CDR3 is 15 amino acids long. Trimming took 4 bases from V and 2 from J, leaving 15 bases between them. CDR3 amino acids: CASSPNPTNNYGYTF. In DNA form, the CDR3 reads TGCGCCAGCAGCCCCAATCCGACAAACAACTATGGCTACACCTTC.

The chain joins TRBV7-9 to TRBJ1-4; the D gene is possibly TRBD1 (5 bases). The V and J ends lost 7 bases and 5 bases respectively, with 11 bases between them. This CDR3 is 13 amino acids long. The V gene's germline CDR1 is SEHNR and CDR2 FQNEAQ (reference sequence). The CDR3 region is CASTDSPNEKLFF. The DNA for the CDR3 is TGTGCCAGCACCGACAGCCCGAATGAAAAACTGTTTTTT. The full variable domain, rest sourced from reference TRBV7-9 and TRBJ1-4, is DTGVSQNPRHKITKRGQNVTFRCDPISEHNRLYWYRQTLGQGPEFLTYFQNEAQLEKSRLLSDRFSAERPKGSFSTLEIQRTEQGDSAMYLCASTDSPNEKLFFGSGTQLSVL.

The chain carries TRBV5-1 and TRBJ2-1; D is unclear. CDR3 length: 12 residues. The germline V gene encodes CDR1 SGHRS and CDR2 YFSETQ. The germline V and J ends were trimmed by 0 bases and 6 bases, with 4 bases remaining between them. The CDR3 DNA reads as TGCGCCAGCAGCTTGGGGGCCAATGAGCAGTTCTTC. Protein sequence: CASSLGANEQFF.

The chain has TRBV7-9 and TRBJ2-3; TRBD2 might be the D (6 bases). This CDR3 region has 15 residues. Trimming removed 5 bases at V and 4 bases at J, with 16 bases between. Germline V gene data show CDR1 as SEHNR and CDR2 as FQNEAQ (reference sequence). The CDR3 DNA sequence: TGTGCCAGCAGCCCCGCCCGGGGAGGTGCAGATACGCAGTATTTT. Protein product: CASSPARGGADTQYF.

The gene calls are TRBV6-2 or TRBV6-3 and TRBJ2-3, with 10 bases matching TRBD1. V gave up 2 bases and J gave up 6 bases; unmatched junction bases: 5. The CDR3 totals 15 residues. The germline V gene has CDR1 MNHEY and CDR2 SVGEGT. CDR3 protein: CASSYGDRGPDTQYF. The CDR3 DNA follows: TGTGCCAGCAGTTACGGGGACAGGGGTCCGGATACGCAGTATTTT.

V usage is TRBV10-3 and J usage is TRBJ2-3; 7 nucleotides agree with TRBD2. This CDR3 is built from 13 residues. CDR1 and CDR2 from the germline V gene are ENHRY and SYGVKD. V dropped 6 bases and J dropped 4; count of bases not matched to a gene: 4. The CDR3 nucleotides read TGTGCCATCAGGCCGGGAGGCCCAGATACGCAGTATTTT. It codes for CAIRPGGPDTQYF.

The genes are TRBV10-2 and TRBJ2-7, with 14 bases that match TRBD2. The V gene end was trimmed by 9 bases and the J gene end by 7 bases; junction bases not matched to a gene: 11. Germline CDR1 WSHSY, CDR2 SAAADI. This CDR3 region has 15 residues. Written as DNA, the CDR3 is TGCGCCAGTAGAATGACTAGCGGGGGGGCAGGGGAGCAGTACTTC. Its protein is CASRMTSGGAGEQYF.

This chain joins TRBV12-3 or TRBV12-4 and TRBJ1-1, with D unresolved. This CDR3 spans 12 amino acids. V was pared by 3 bases and J by 7 bases, with 9 bases between. The CDR3 protein is CASSLGENEAFF. The CDR3 coding sequence is TGTGCCAGCAGTTTGGGAGAGAATGAAGCTTTCTTT.

The CDR3 DNA follows: TGTGCCAGCAGTCGACCCGGGACTAGCCAAGTTACAGATACGCAGTATTTT. This sequence encodes CASSRPGTSQVTDTQYF. The rearrangement joins TRBV6-6 to TRBJ2-3, with TRBD2 identical over 9 bases. Trimming removed 5 bases from V and 3 bases from J; junction bases left unmatched: 12. This CDR3 region has 17 residues. Germline-derived CDR1 and CDR2 are MNHNY and SVGAGI (reference sequence).

The DNA for the CDR3 is TGTGCCAGCAGTGAATCTAGGACAGGTGGCAATGAGCAGTTCTTC. It encodes CASSESRTGGNEQFF. This chain links TRBV25-1 with TRBJ2-1; TRBD1 agrees at 7 bases. The CDR3 has 15 residues. Germline CDR1 and CDR2: MGHDK and SYGVNS. V shed 1 base and J 6 bases; nucleotides not matched to a gene: 6.

The chain joins TRBV7-2 to TRBJ2-3, with D perhaps matching TRBD1 or TRBD2 (6 bases each). V was cut by 7 bases and J by 3 bases, with 17 bases left in between. CDR3 size: 15 residues. CDR1 and CDR2 (germline): SGHTA, FQGNSA. The CDR3 sequence is CASTRDGGITDTQYF. The DNA for the CDR3 is TGTGCCAGCACCCGTGACGGGGGCATAACAGATACGCAGTATTTT.

The rearrangement joins TRBV6-5 to TRBJ1-2; D is unclear. V was shortened by 8 bases and J by 4 bases, with 17 bases between the two germline ends. This CDR3 region has 14 residues. Germline V gives CDR1 MNHEY, CDR2 SVGAGI. This chain's CDR3 is CASLPSSLLYGYTF. Here the CDR3 DNA reads TGTGCCAGCCTACCCAGCTCCCTTCTCTATGGCTACACCTTC.

The rearrangement joins TRBV3-1 (or the pseudogene TRBV3-2) to TRBJ2-1, with 9 bases identical to TRBD2. V gave up 2 bases and J gave up 7 bases; unmatched junction bases: 12. Germline V gives CDR1 LGHDT, CDR2 YNNKEL (reference sequence). The CDR3 spans 17 residues. For the CDR3, the DNA is TGTGCCAGCAGCCAAACTGAGAGGGAGCGGGGGGAAAATGAGCAGTTCTTC. It is translated as CASSQTERERGENEQFF.

V gene TRBV7-6 combines with J gene TRBJ2-7, with 12 bases matching TRBD2. The germline gives CDR1 SGHVS, CDR2 FNYEAQ. J was trimmed by 1 base and V by 1 base; bases with no gene match: 5. The length of the CDR3 is 17 residues. CDR3 sequence reads: CASSLGTLAGGSYEQYF. The CDR3 region has the DNA TGTGCCAGCAGCTTAGGTACACTAGCGGGGGGATCCTACGAGCAGTACTTC.

The chain links TRBV7-9 to TRBJ2-2; 11 nucleotides agree with TRBD2. This CDR3 spans 18 amino acids. Germline CDR1 SEHNR, CDR2 FQNEAQ (reference sequence). With 4 bases clipped from V and 8 bases from J, the junction kept 15 bases outside the gene matches. CDR3 coding DNA: TGTGCCAGCAGCTCGCTTCCTCTAGCGGGAGGCTTCAAGGGGGAGCTGTTTTTT. Amino acids: CASSSLPLAGGFKGELFF.

This clone was picked up one time. The V gene is TRBV3-1 (or the pseudogene TRBV3-2), the J gene TRBJ1-4, with 9 bases identical to TRBD1. V lost 1 base, J lost 6 bases, and 12 bases stayed unmatched. This CDR3 region has 18 residues. Looked up from germline, CDR1 is LGHDT and CDR2 is YNNKEL (reference sequence). For the CDR3, the DNA is TGTGCCAGCAGCCAAGCCCGGGACAGGGATTTTAGAGATGAAAAACTGTTTTTT. It codes for CASSQARDRDFRDEKLFF.

J is TRBJ2-5 and V is TRBV4-1; D not resolved. The CDR3 sequence is 15 residues long. Trimming cost V 3 bases and J 0 bases, with 11 bases left between them. The germline V gene encodes CDR1 MGHRA and CDR2 YSYEKL. The CDR3 coding sequence is TGCGCCAGCAGCCACCTACAGCAATACCAAGAGACCCAGTACTTC. It encodes CASSHLQQYQETQYF.

This clone showed up just once. V is TRBV19 and J is TRBJ2-7, with TRBD1 matching 11 bases. There are 13 residues in the CDR3. Trimming at V came to 8 bases and at J to 2 bases, leaving 2 bases not matched to a gene. The germline CDR1 and CDR2 sequences are LNHDA and SQIVND (reference sequence). CDR3 DNA sequence: TGTGCCAGTGGACAGGGGGCCCCCTACGAGCAGTACTTC. Encoded protein: CASGQGAPYEQYF. The variable domain in full, completed from reference TRBV19 and TRBJ2-7, reads DGGITQSPKYLFRKEGQNVTLSCEQNLNHDAMYWYRQDPGQGLRLIYYSQIVNDFQKGDIAEGYSVSREKKESFPLTVTSAQKNPTAFYLCASGQGAPYEQYFGPGTRLTVT.

J is TRBJ2-2 and V is TRBV20-1; D is ambiguous. The V end was cut by 3 bases, the J end by 7 bases, with 6 bases between. This CDR3 region has 11 residues. Germline V lookup: CDR1 DFQATT, CDR2 SNEGSKA (reference sequence). The CDR3 DNA is TGCAGTGCTAGCAGTTACGGGGAGCTGTTTTTT. It codes for CSASSYGELFF.

Written as DNA, the CDR3 is TGTGCCAGCAGCTTACCAGGGAGCTCCTACGAGCAGTACTTC. It specifies CASSLPGSSYEQYF. The V call is TRBV7-9, the J call TRBJ2-7; D is perhaps TRBD1 or TRBD2 (5 bases each). V was shortened by 2 bases and J by 0 bases, with 8 bases between the two germline ends. From germline, CDR1 is SEHNR and CDR2 FQNEAQ (reference sequence). This CDR3 has 14 residues.

J is TRBJ2-7 and V is TRBV9, with 13 bases identical to TRBD2. Trimming took 5 bases from V and 0 from J; bases not matched to a gene: 5. The CDR3 is made up of 16 amino acids. Germline V lookup: CDR1 SGDLS, CDR2 YYNGEE. Here the CDR3 DNA reads TGTGCCAGCAGTGAGGGACTAGCGGGGTTCTCCTACGAGCAGTACTTC. Amino acid sequence: CASSEGLAGFSYEQYF. Full variable domain (remainder filled in from reference TRBV9 and TRBJ2-7): DSGVTQTPKHLITATGQRVTLRCSPRSGDLSVYWYQQSLDQGLQFLIQYYNGEERAKGNILERFSAQQFPDLHSELNLSSLELGDSALYFCASSEGLAGFSYEQYFGPGTRLTVT.

The chain joins TRBV9 to TRBJ2-7; TRBD2 agrees at 7 bases. V trimming: 0 bases; J trimming: 0 bases; junction bases outside the gene matches: 6. Per the germline V gene, CDR1 is SGDLS and CDR2 is YYNGEE. The CDR3 totals 16 residues. The DNA for the CDR3 is TGTGCCAGCAGCGTAGTTTCGGGGGGATCCTCCTACGAGCAGTACTTC. It is translated as CASSVVSGGSSYEQYF.

The chain uses TRBV13 and TRBJ1-2, with D possibly being TRBD1 (5 bases). Trimming cost V 1 base and J 8 bases, with 14 bases left between them. The germline V gene encodes CDR1 PRHDT and CDR2 FYEKMQ (reference sequence). This CDR3 has 14 amino acids. CDR3 in amino acids: CASSLEGKVDGYTF. The CDR3 nucleotides read TGTGCCAGCAGCTTAGAGGGGAAGGTTGACGGCTACACCTTC.